A selection of T cell receptor beta chains follows, all from one sample in a study of blood T cells in healthy people across ages. One entry per CDR3 protein, called by TCRdb with MiXCR from the 5' RACE reads. This table holds 250,000 to 300,000 distinct CDR3 sequences, around 30% found once. Material: blood. Receptor source: a woman in her 70s in good health. CDR3s leave out the opening cysteine and the closing phenylalanine or tryptophan.

V	J	CDR3
TRBV20-1	TRBJ2-3	SARDREVGTDTQY
TRBV25-1	TRBJ1-6	ASSESGGHSPLH
TRBV6-6	TRBJ1-5	ASTKTQGGGQPQH
TRBV9	TRBJ1-1	ASSVSMRANTEAF
TRBV28	TRBJ2-1	ASSPRTNLYHNEQF
TRBV10-3	TRBJ2-7	AISSSGQKSYEQY
TRBV5-5	TRBJ2-5	ASSLMGGQETQY
TRBV7-8	TRBJ1-2	ASSLDRRGDGYT
TRBV28	TRBJ2-3	ASSLGGPNKDTQY
TRBV7-2	TRBJ1-2	ASSLRDRGLYGYT
TRBV7-2	TRBJ2-2	ASSGTSGATGELF
TRBV7-2	TRBJ2-7	ASSYFGVPLTYEQY
TRBV20-1	TRBJ2-5	SAKGTGHQETQY
TRBV5-1	TRBJ1-6	ASSSRTGARNSPLH
TRBV10-3	TRBJ1-5	AISQASGSNQPQH
TRBV7-2	TRBJ2-7	ASSPSGGLYEQY
TRBV12-3/TRBV12-4	TRBJ2-5	ASSSPGKSYF
TRBV25-1	TRBJ2-1	ASSEGGHGQF
TRBV20-1	TRBJ2-7	SADRRSSYEQY
TRBV5-1	TRBJ2-1	ASSLDTGGAYEQF
TRBV7-2	-	ASSPPGGYDEQY
TRBV29-1	TRBJ2-1	SVEDPGANYNEQF
TRBV11-2	TRBJ2-7	ASSLLAGVDEQY
TRBV18	TRBJ1-1	ASSTLVPGDTEAF
TRBV29-1	TRBJ1-2	SAGGSGTRDGYGYT
TRBV20-1	TRBJ1-1	SASGGGRGTEAF
TRBV5-1	TRBJ1-2	ASSFDSGGNGYT
TRBV12-3/TRBV12-4	TRBJ1-1	ASSPGGWVTEAF
TRBV7-9	TRBJ1-2	ASSRIETGAYGYT
TRBV6-2/TRBV6-3	TRBJ1-6	ASSYAGGRSPLR
TRBV12-3/TRBV12-4	TRBJ2-5	ASSLALTRKIQETQY
TRBV14	TRBJ2-1	ASSQERNEQF
TRBV2	TRBJ2-1	ASSPSGSRHNEQF
TRBV21-1	TRBJ2-7	ASSDAGPRRGYEQY
TRBV27	TRBJ1-1	ASSSPGAGNTEAF
TRBV5-1	TRBJ2-3	ASSFRLAGPTDTQY
TRBV5-6	TRBJ2-7	ASSLVGGYEREQY
TRBV27	TRBJ2-6	ASSLKAGANVLT
TRBV6-5	TRBJ2-5	ASSSGGKGETQY
TRBV28	TRBJ1-2	AGRPQAYGYT
TRBV20-1	TRBJ2-3	SARASSGRTSTDTQY
TRBV18	TRBJ1-5	ASSPATDQPQH
TRBV5-1	TRBJ2-1	ASSVGLAGTNEQF
TRBV10-3	TRBJ2-5	AISEGGNGETQY
TRBV29-1	TRBJ2-1	SVGNRGNEQF
TRBV14	TRBJ1-3	ASSQDWGNTIY
TRBV28	TRBJ2-2	ASSLTTGELF
TRBV4-1	TRBJ2-5	VSSQGQGSETQY
TRBV5-1	-	ASSPGTYYEQY
TRBV4-3	TRBJ1-5	ASSQDTQSNQPQH
TRBV4-1	TRBJ2-3	ASSQPGQPPTDTQY